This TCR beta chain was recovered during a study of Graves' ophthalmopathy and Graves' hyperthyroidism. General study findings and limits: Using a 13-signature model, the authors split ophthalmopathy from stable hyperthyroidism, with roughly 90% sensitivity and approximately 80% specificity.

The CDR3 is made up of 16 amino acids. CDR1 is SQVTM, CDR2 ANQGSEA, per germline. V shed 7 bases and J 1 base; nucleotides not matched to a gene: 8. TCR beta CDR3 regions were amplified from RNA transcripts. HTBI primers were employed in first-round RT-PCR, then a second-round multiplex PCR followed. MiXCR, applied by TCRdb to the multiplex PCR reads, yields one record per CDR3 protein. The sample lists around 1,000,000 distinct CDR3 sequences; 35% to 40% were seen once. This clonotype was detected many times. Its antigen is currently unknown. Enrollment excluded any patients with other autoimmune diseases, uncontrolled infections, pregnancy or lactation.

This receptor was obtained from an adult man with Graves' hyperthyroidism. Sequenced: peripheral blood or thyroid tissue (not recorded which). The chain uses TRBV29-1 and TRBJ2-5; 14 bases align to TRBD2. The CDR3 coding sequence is TGCAGCGGCGGGACTAGCGGGAGTTCGCTCCAAGAGACCCAGTACTTC. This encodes CSGGTSGSSLQETQYF.